This paragraph covers one T cell receptor (beta chain) sequence. No cognate antigen has been identified for it. This specimen comes from a study of T cell responses to AZD1222 COVID-19 vaccine (dated by TCRdb to the early 2020s). Regarding the research as a whole: TCR sequencing was performed for 233 trial participants, of whom approximately 200 were given two doses of AZD1222 and approximately 25 were given two doses of MenACWY control vaccine. Trial participants were enrolled by age into 18-55, 56-69 and 70-plus year subgroups, with roughly 160, 29 and 62 TCR-sequenced participants respectively. General findings and caveats noted by the study authors: The 56-69-year group was small, and its depth increase did not reach significance, likely because of low power. Reportedly, close to half of the unique spike-specific TCRs recognized epitopes lying outside the regions that are mutated in the B.1.351 and B.1.1.7 variants. Conclusions about previously exposed vaccinees were limited because only six or seven AZD1222 recipients were SARS-CoV-2 seropositive at baseline. Because no day 14 peak-response samples were available, repertoires were characterized only after the peak T cell response. Vaccine-associated CD4 TCRs spanned the whole spike protein, with dominant responses in regions 160-218 and 743-854. Spike-specific TCR breadth and depth rose significantly after two AZD1222 doses compared with day 0 and with MenACWY recipients. Most participants were white British and females outnumbered males, and the authors suggested that clonal diversity may have been underestimated.

Trimming costs V 8 bases and J 3 bases, and their ends lie 14 bases apart. From its cysteine to its phenylalanine, the CDR3 spans 14 amino acids. Only CDR3 DNA remains: 42 bases, in frame from the first base. Based on the germline V gene, the CDR1 and CDR2 sequences are SNHLY and FYNNEI. The CDR3 regions of human TCRbeta chains were analyzed by immunosequencing. Regarding the original processing steps: TCRs in the repertoires were matched against a reference library of SARS-CoV-2-specific TCRs that had been generated with the MIRA antigen-specificity platform. Breadth was defined as the fraction of unique TCRs that were SARS-CoV-2-associated, and depth was defined as the fraction of total T cells that were SARS-CoV-2-associated. Using the MIRA data, every spike-specific TCR was mapped to the spike region that the TCR reacted to and assigned to either a CD4 or a CD8 class. Log10-transformed breadth and depth values were compared by one-way ANOVA with Sidak's multiple comparisons tests. Drawn from immuneACCESS, this table holds only the in-frame rearrangements with V and J called that TCRdb kept. Clones are partly lost; checked studies trace under half to an unresolved V gene and leave the rest unexplained. The V and J calls and the clone size are those of that table, but D and trimming were determined from the DNA. The sample table records more than 110,000 clones. Around 2.2% of the sample rests with the top ten.

The intended sense of this specimen's time point label: baseline before first vaccination. Vaccinee samples came from UK trials COV001 and COV002, including a single-blind randomized controlled phase 2/3 trial of AZD1222 (ChAdOx1 nCoV-19) in healthy adults. Trial participant PBMC samples were collected at day 0 and day 28 after the second dose for TCRbeta chain sequencing. This chain joins TRBV2 to TRBJ1-5, and TRBD1 may be the D gene, going by 5 matching bases. The sample was peripheral blood. The sequence derives from an adult in good health. This receptor carries the CDR3 CASGIDSSNQPQHF. The sequenced DNA: TGTGCCAGCGGGATAGACAGTTCCAATCAGCCCCAGCATTTT.